A single sample is the source of the 7 T cell receptor beta chains below, sequenced in a study of Graves' ophthalmopathy and Graves' hyperthyroidism. The authors amplified TCR beta CDR3 regions from RNA transcripts. HTBI-primed first-round RT-PCR preceded second-round multiplex PCR. TCRdb analysed the multiplex PCR reads with MiXCR anew, one entry per CDR3 protein. In the table there are around 340,000 distinct CDR3 sequences, roughly 16% of which are singletons. The sample taken for sequencing was peripheral blood. These TCRs come from an adult man with Graves' ophthalmopathy.

This clonotype was seen at least ten times. A junction boundary mismatches the germline segment, possibly from a read error. V and J are TRBV5-1 and TRBJ2-2, with a tentative D call TRBD2 (6 bases). The CDR3 contains 14 residues. Germline loops: CDR1 SGHRS, CDR2 YFSETQ. CDR3 sequence reads: CASSSGANTGELFF. In DNA, the CDR3 is TGTGCCAGCAGTAGCGGAGCGAACACCGGGGAGCTGTTTTTT.

The sample holds many counts of this clonotype. The rearrangement links TRBV5-5 to TRBJ2-7, with D uncertain. V was trimmed by 0 bases and J by 0 bases, leaving 10 bases between them. From germline, CDR1 is SGHKS and CDR2 YYEKEE (reference sequence). The CDR3 covers 15 residues. The CDR3 region has the DNA TGTGCCAGCAGCTTGGCGAGTTCCGCCTCCTACGAGCAGTACTTC. Translating gives CASSLASSASYEQYF.

This sequence joins TRBV12-3 or TRBV12-4 and TRBJ1-1; TRBD1 matches 9 bases. J was trimmed by 4 bases and V by 4 bases; bases with no gene match: 4. The CDR3 extends over 14 amino acids. The CDR3 DNA reads as TGTGCCAGCAGTTGGGACAGGGTAATCACTGAAGCTTTCTTT. Translated, it gives CASSWDRVITEAFF.

This clonotype was counted many times. The chain combines TRBV18 with TRBJ2-4, with D perhaps TRBD1 or TRBD2 (6 bases each). Germline V gene lookup returns CDR1 KGHSH and CDR2 LQKENI. The length of the CDR3 is 13 residues. The V gene lost 7 bases and the J gene lost 5 bases, with 12 bases spanning the gap. The CDR3 here is CASCQGRQNIQYF. Written as DNA, the CDR3 is TGTGCCAGCTGCCAGGGGAGGCAAAACATTCAGTACTTC.

This clonotype occurred many times. This chain uses TRBV12-3 or TRBV12-4 with TRBJ1-6; D call uncertain. The V and J ends lost 4 bases and 10 bases respectively, with 11 bases between them. This CDR3 is built from 13 residues. In DNA form, the CDR3 reads TGTGCCAGCAGTTCAAATACAGAGTCACCCCTCCACTTT. It yields the protein CASSSNTESPLHF.

The CDR3 nucleotides read TGTGCCAGCTCAACCCGGGAGGACTACGAGCAGTACTTC. Its translation is CASSTREDYEQYF. The chain couples TRBV18 to TRBJ2-7; 7 bases are a match to TRBD2. The J segment lost 3 bases and the V segment lost 5 bases, leaving 4 bases of the junction unmatched. The length of the CDR3 is 13 residues. CDR1 KGHSH and CDR2 LQKENI come from the germline V gene.

This clonotype showed up many times. This chain links TRBV6-1 with TRBJ1-5, with D possibly matching TRBD1 (5 bases). V lost 6 bases and J 5 bases, leaving 14 bases between the germline ends. CDR3 length: 14 residues. Per the germline V gene, CDR1 is MNHNS and CDR2 is SASEGT. The CDR3 protein is CASSGGGLDQPQHF. The CDR3 region has the DNA TGTGCCAGCAGCGGGGGAGGCCTCGATCAGCCCCAGCATTTT.